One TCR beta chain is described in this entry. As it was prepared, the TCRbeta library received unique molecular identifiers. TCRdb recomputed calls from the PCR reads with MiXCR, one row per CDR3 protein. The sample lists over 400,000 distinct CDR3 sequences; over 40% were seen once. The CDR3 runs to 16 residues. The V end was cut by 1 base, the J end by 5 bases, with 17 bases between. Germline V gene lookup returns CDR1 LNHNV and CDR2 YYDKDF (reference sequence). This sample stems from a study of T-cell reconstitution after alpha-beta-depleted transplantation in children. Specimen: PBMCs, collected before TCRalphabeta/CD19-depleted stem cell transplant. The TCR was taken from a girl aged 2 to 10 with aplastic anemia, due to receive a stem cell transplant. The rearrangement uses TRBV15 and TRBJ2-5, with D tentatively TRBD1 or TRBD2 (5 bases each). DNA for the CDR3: TGTGCCACCAGCAGAGTAACAGGTGGAGGTTGGGAGACCCAGTACTTC. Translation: CATSRVTGGGWETQYF. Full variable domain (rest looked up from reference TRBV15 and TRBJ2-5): DAMVIQNPRYQVTQFGKPVTLSCSQTLNHNVMYWYQQKSSQAPKLLFHYYDKDFNNEADTPDNFQSRRPNTSFCFLDIRSPGLGDTAMYLCATSRVTGGGWETQYFGPGTRLLVL.